This TCR beta chain was found in a study of human T cells and chemical hapten exposure. Findings of the study overall: Expanded TCRs created a significantly greater count of big CDR3 similarity clusters than controls did.

This CDR3 comprises 13 residues. The V and J ends lost 1 base and 4 bases respectively, with 7 bases between them. The germline V gene has CDR1 SGHTA and CDR2 FQGNSA. TCRdb fed the RACE reads into MiXCR, producing one record per CDR3 protein. This sample has roughly 45,000 distinct CDR3 sequences, with about a tenth found just once. This clonotype showed up many times. As yet, its antigen is unknown. Time point reported: patch test 1, 2 weeks after DPC sensitization. Noted treatment: therapeutic diphenylcyclopropenone sensitization with weekly scalp DPC. The source is a woman in her 50s with alopecia areata. Some clones in this sample may be carry-over from other donors' samples. This material consisted of whole blood, taken in connection with sensitization to the hapten diphenylcyclopropenone (DPC). This rearrangement joins TRBV7-2 to TRBJ1-1; possibly TRBD1 for D (5 bases). This CDR3 is CASSLVGVTEAFF. DNA of the CDR3: TGTGCCAGCAGCTTAGTGGGGGTCACTGAAGCTTTCTTT.